This T cell receptor beta chain emerged from a study of cytomegalovirus exposure and HLA in healthy donors. General observations from the study: A later analysis linked 15,000 to 20,000 TCR beta sequences to HLA alleles at 0.05 false discovery rate.

Germline CDR1 MNHNS, CDR2 SASEGT. The length of the CDR3 is 15 residues. J was trimmed by 2 bases and V by 0 bases; bases with no gene match: 1. Regarding this clone: What it binds is unknown.

The PCR had 60 Vbeta and 13 Jbeta primers. Here immunoSEQ multiplex PCR was the method, and the copy in TCRdb shows in-frame clones only, minus some. In total, the table holds some 70,000 clones. The J gene is TRBJ2-5, the V gene TRBV6-1, with 9 bases identical to TRBD2. Sequencing input: PBMCs. The source is a man aged 40-55 years in good health and CMV-seronegative. In DNA form, the CDR3 reads TGTGCCAGCAGTGAAGCGGCGGGAGGGCAAGAGACCCAGTACTTC. Amino acids: CASSEAAGGQETQYF.